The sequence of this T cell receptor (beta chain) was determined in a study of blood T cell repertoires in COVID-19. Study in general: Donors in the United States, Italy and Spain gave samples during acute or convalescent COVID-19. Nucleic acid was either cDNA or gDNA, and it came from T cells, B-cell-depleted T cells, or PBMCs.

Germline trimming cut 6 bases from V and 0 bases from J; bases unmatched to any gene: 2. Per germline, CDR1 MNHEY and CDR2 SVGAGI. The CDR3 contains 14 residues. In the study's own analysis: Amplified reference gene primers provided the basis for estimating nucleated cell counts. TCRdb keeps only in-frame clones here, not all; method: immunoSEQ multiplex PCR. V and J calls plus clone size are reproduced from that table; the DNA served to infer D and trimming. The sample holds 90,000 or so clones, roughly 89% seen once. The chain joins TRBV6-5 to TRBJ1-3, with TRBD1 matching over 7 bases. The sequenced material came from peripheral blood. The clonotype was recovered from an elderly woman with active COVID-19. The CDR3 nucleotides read TGTGCCAGCAGGACAGGGTTCTCTGGAAACACCATATATTTT. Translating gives CASRTGFSGNTIYF.